The 15 T cell receptor beta chains in this list originate from one sample, sequenced in a study of blood T cells in healthy people across ages. Then a second PCR, running roughly 7 to 11 cycles, was carried out with a sample-barcoded 5' primer and a J-beta primer mix. Each CDR3 protein gets one entry after TCRdb re-called the 5' RACE reads with MiXCR. The sample lists some 1.5 million distinct CDR3 sequences; roughly two fifths were seen once. The material sequenced was blood. The receptor source for this set is a woman aged 18-29 years in good health.

In this sample, this clonotype turned up once. This chain joins TRBV27 and TRBJ2-7, with D perhaps matching TRBD2 (6 bases). The germline V gene has CDR1 MNHEY and CDR2 SMNVEV (reference sequence). Trimming took off 10 bases at V and 3 bases at J, with 16 bases between the two ends. The CDR3 has 13 amino acids. In DNA, the CDR3 is TGTGCCACAAGGAGGGACCCTGACTACGAGCAGTACTTC. Protein sequence: CATRRDPDYEQYF.

This chain joins TRBV5-1 and TRBJ2-1; TRBD2 aligns across 8 bases. V lost 5 bases and J lost 5; bases outside the gene matches: 12. CDR3 length equals 16 residues. The germline V gene has CDR1 SGHRS and CDR2 YFSETQ. CDR3 protein: CASRLISGSPDNEQFF. The DNA for the CDR3 is TGCGCCAGCAGGCTCATAAGCGGGAGTCCCGACAATGAGCAGTTCTTC.

The chain links TRBV27 to TRBJ1-1; D gene ambiguous. V gave up 5 bases and J gave up 4 bases, with 20 bases separating them. This CDR3 has 16 amino acids. CDR1 and CDR2 (germline): MNHEY, SMNVEV (reference sequence). The CDR3 DNA reads as TGTGCCAGCAGTGAAGGACGGTCTTCATTGCTCACTGAAGCTTTCTTT. Residues: CASSEGRSSLLTEAFF.

This clonotype has only a few counts. V gene TRBV4-3 combines with J gene TRBJ2-1; the D gene could be TRBD1 or TRBD2 (7 bases each). This CDR3 contains 17 residues. CDR1 is LGHNA, CDR2 YSLEER, per germline. With 4 bases removed from V and 0 bases from J, the gap between germline ends came to 16 bases. The CDR3 protein is CASSRRTRGGSYNEQFF. In nucleotides, the CDR3 is TGCGCCAGCAGCCGCCGAACCAGGGGGGGCTCCTACAATGAGCAGTTCTTC.

The rearrangement joins TRBV20-1 to TRBJ2-1; TRBD2 matches 16 bases. The CDR3 covers 17 residues. The J segment lost 7 bases and the V segment lost 2 bases, leaving 8 bases of the junction unmatched. The V gene's germline CDR1 is DFQATT and CDR2 SNEGSKA (reference sequence). CDR3 in amino acids: CSARPGLAGGPWNEQFF. CDR3 coding DNA: TGCAGTGCTAGACCGGGACTAGCGGGAGGGCCGTGGAATGAGCAGTTCTTC.

V gene TRBV12-3 or TRBV12-4 combines with J gene TRBJ2-1; 10 bases match TRBD2. The V and J ends lost 6 bases and 1 base, in that order; junction bases with no gene match: 3. There are 15 residues in the CDR3. The CDR3 loop is CASRLSGRSYNEQFF. In DNA form, the CDR3 reads TGTGCCAGCAGACTTAGCGGGAGGTCCTACAATGAGCAGTTCTTC.

The chain carries TRBV7-2 and TRBJ2-7, with 8 bases identical to TRBD1. The trim removed 5 bases at V and 0 bases at J, leaving 3 bases unmatched. Germline assignment: CDR1 SGHTA and CDR2 FQGNSA. The CDR3 totals 14 residues. The CDR3 spells CASSAGQASYEQYF. CDR3 nucleotides: TGTGCCAGCAGCGCGGGACAGGCCTCCTACGAGCAGTACTTC.

In its sample, this clonotype was seen a few times. The chain joins TRBV7-9 to TRBJ1-4; D gene unclear. CDR1 and CDR2 (germline): SEHNR, FQNEAQ (reference sequence). The V end was cut by 8 bases, the J end by 0 bases, with 19 bases between. This CDR3 region has 17 residues. The CDR3 loop reads CASQTWSYRATNEKLFF. The CDR3, as DNA: TGTGCCAGCCAAACTTGGTCGTATCGAGCAACTAATGAAAAACTGTTTTTT.

This chain uses TRBV27 with TRBJ2-1; maybe TRBD1 (5 bases). Between the trimmed V and J ends, which lost 6 bases and 4 bases, there was a span of 16 bases. Germline CDR1 and CDR2: MNHEY and SMNVEV (reference sequence). This CDR3 spans 15 amino acids. CDR3 in amino acids: CASSARTNMYNEQFF. As DNA, the CDR3 is TGTGCCAGCAGCGCTCGGACAAACATGTACAATGAGCAGTTCTTC.

This sequence joins TRBV18 and TRBJ1-2; 7 bases are a match to TRBD1. J lost 3 bases, V lost 3 bases, and 1 base had no gene match. Germline V gene lookup returns CDR1 KGHSH and CDR2 LQKENI. This CDR3 is built from 13 residues. Here the CDR3 reads CASSPTGYYGYTF. CDR3 in DNA: TGTGCCAGCTCACCGACAGGGTACTATGGCTACACCTTC.

The chain has TRBV28 and TRBJ2-7, with TRBD1 matching 8 bases. CDR3 length: 14 residues. From germline, CDR1 is MDHEN and CDR2 SYDVKM. V shed 7 bases, J shed 7 bases, and the junction held 12 bases outside the gene matches. The CDR3 spells CASTGGGSYNEQYF. The CDR3 DNA follows: TGTGCCAGCACAGGGGGCGGGTCCTACAATGAGCAGTACTTC.

The rearrangement joins TRBV2 to TRBJ1-6; D gene ambiguous. CDR3 length: 14 amino acids. The germline V gene encodes CDR1 SNHLY and CDR2 FYNNEI. V lost 2 bases and J 7 bases, leaving 9 bases between the germline ends. CDR3: CASSETSSNSPLHF. The CDR3 nucleotides read TGTGCCAGCAGTGAAACAAGCTCGAATTCACCCCTCCACTTT.

On this clonotype: The junction differs from germline at one of its ends, possibly a read error. The genes are TRBV20-1 and TRBJ2-7; weak D call: TRBD2 (5 bases). The CDR3 spans 14 residues. Germline V gene sequence: CDR1 DFQATT, CDR2 SNEGSKA (reference sequence). The CDR3 sequence: CSAHRTSPSFEQYF. In DNA, the CDR3 is TGCAGTGCCCACCGGACTTCCCCCTCCTTCGAGCAGTACTTC.

The chain recombines TRBV7-8 with TRBJ2-1, with D perhaps given as TRBD1 or TRBD2 (5 bases each). Germline loops: CDR1 SGHVS, CDR2 FQNEAQ. The CDR3 is 15 amino acids. Deletions cut 1 base from V and 12 bases from J, with 19 bases between. CDR3 DNA sequence: TGTGCCAGCAGCTTAGATGACTCCAGAGGGACGGGGCAGTTCTTC. Amino acids: CASSLDDSRGTGQFF.

For the CDR3, the DNA is TGCAGTGCTAGAAAACTAGTTTCCTACAATGAGCAGTTCTTC. Amino acid sequence: CSARKLVSYNEQFF. The rearrangement uses TRBV20-1 and TRBJ2-1, with TRBD2 as a possible D gene (5 bases). Trimming cost V 2 bases and J 1 base, with 9 bases left between them. Germline-derived CDR1 and CDR2 are DFQATT and SNEGSKA (reference sequence). The CDR3 runs to 14 residues.